What follows are 2 T cell receptor beta chains derived from one specimen sequenced in a study of identical twins. TCRdb processed the 5' RACE reads anew with MiXCR; each CDR3 protein has one entry. Here the sample spans some 1,700,000 distinct CDR3 sequences, around 29% being singletons. Sequenced sample: cord blood. The receptors originated from a newborn girl in good health.

This clonotype has only a few counts. J is TRBJ2-5 and V is TRBV27, with D possibly TRBD2 on 7 matching bases. Germline-derived CDR1 and CDR2 are MNHEY and SMNVEV (reference sequence). The CDR3 is 17 amino acids. V lost 2 bases and J lost 3, with 19 bases in between. This chain's CDR3 is CASSLAGAPYGKETQYF. The CDR3 DNA follows: TGTGCCAGCAGTTTAGCGGGGGCCCCTTATGGCAAAGAGACCCAGTACTTC.

J is TRBJ1-1 and V is TRBV29-1, with a tentative D call TRBD1 (6 bases). Germline V gene lookup returns CDR1 SQVTM and CDR2 ANQGSEA. Trimming stripped 7 bases from V and 0 bases from J, with 12 bases between. The CDR3 totals 13 residues. The CDR3 spells CSERQAVNTEAFF. The CDR3 DNA is TGCAGCGAGCGACAGGCGGTGAACACTGAAGCTTTCTTT.